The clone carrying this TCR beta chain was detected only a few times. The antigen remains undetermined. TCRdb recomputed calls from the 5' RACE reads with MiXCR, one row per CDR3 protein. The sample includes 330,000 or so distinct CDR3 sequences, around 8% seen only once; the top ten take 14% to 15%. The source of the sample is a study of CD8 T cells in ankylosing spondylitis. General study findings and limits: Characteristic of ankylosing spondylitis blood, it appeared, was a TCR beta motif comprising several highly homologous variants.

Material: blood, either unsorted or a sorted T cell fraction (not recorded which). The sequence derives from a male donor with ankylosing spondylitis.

CDR3: CASSPLADTQYF. The CDR3 region has the DNA TGTGCCAGCAGCCCCCTTGCAGATACGCAGTATTTT. V usage is TRBV7-2 and J usage is TRBJ2-3; D is unresolved. From germline, CDR1 is SGHTA and CDR2 FQGNSA. CDR3 length equals 12 residues. Trimming left V 5 bases short and J 4 bases short, with 7 bases between.